The 13 T cell receptor beta chains below all came from one sample that was sequenced in a study of neurological immune-mediated disorders. From the 5' RACE reads, TCRdb called clonotypes with MiXCR, one entry per CDR3 protein. This table holds about 21,000 distinct CDR3 sequences, over 5.5% found once. Sequencing was carried out using CD8+ T cells from blood. The receptors were sampled from a young man in good health.

In this sample, this clonotype turned up many times. The chain couples TRBV5-1 to TRBJ2-2; D may be TRBD1 (5 bases). Trimming removed 1 base at V and 7 bases at J, with 14 bases between. This CDR3 comprises 15 residues. The germline CDR1 and CDR2 sequences are SGHRS and YFSETQ. CDR3 DNA sequence: TGCGCCAGCAGCTTGTCCCAGGGTGGAGACGGGGAGCTGTTTTTT. It translates to CASSLSQGGDGELFF.

Many counts were recorded for this clonotype. The chain is built from TRBV20-1 and TRBJ2-1; D is ambiguous. The germline V and J ends were trimmed by 1 base and 4 bases, with 8 bases remaining between them. CDR3 length: 13 amino acids. Germline-derived CDR1 and CDR2 are DFQATT and SNEGSKA (reference sequence). CDR3 residues: CSARGADYNEQFF. CDR3 DNA: TGCAGTGCTAGAGGGGCAGATTACAATGAGCAGTTCTTC.

The chain links TRBV6-6 to TRBJ2-7; 9 nucleotides agree with TRBD2. V was clipped by 2 bases and J by 5 bases; unmatched bases: 19. This CDR3 is built from 19 residues. Germline V CDR1 and CDR2: MNHNY, SVGAGI (reference sequence). CDR3 nucleotide sequence: TGTGCCAGCAGTTACCTCCCGCGGGGGGGAGGGAGGGACGGGGACGAGCAGTACTTC. Protein product: CASSYLPRGGGRDGDEQYF.

This clonotype is judged medium-sized. The rearrangement uses TRBV4-2 and TRBJ2-1, with 10 positions matching TRBD2. The CDR3 totals 17 residues. The ends lost 0 bases at V and 10 bases at J; junction bases unmatched: 12. Germline assignment: CDR1 LGHNA and CDR2 YNFKEQ. CDR3 nucleotides: TGTGCCAGCAGCCAAGATATGGGGACTAGCGCCGCGGGCGAGCAGTTCTTC. Translated, it gives CASSQDMGTSAAGEQFF.

This clonotype was detected many times. The V and J genes are TRBV27 and TRBJ1-2; tentatively, D is TRBD1 (5 bases). CDR1 and CDR2 (germline): MNHEY, SMNVEV (reference sequence). The CDR3 covers 14 residues. V was shortened by 4 bases and J by 4 bases, with 13 bases between the two germline ends. CDR3 loop: CASSYGPGSYGYTF. The DNA for the CDR3 is TGTGCCAGCAGTTACGGTCCAGGGAGCTATGGCTACACCTTC.

This clonotype was seen repeatedly, ten times or more. This rearrangement joins TRBV7-9 to TRBJ1-1; D call uncertain. CDR3 length: 13 amino acids. Germline V gene data show CDR1 as SEHNR and CDR2 as FQNEAQ (reference sequence). The CDR3 protein is CQVLGQPGTEAFF. The CDR3 DNA follows: TGTCAGGTACTCGGGCAGCCTGGGACTGAAGCTTTCTTT.

This clonotype was counted at least ten times. This chain uses TRBV29-1 with TRBJ1-2; no reliable D call. The ends were cut back, 7 bases at V and 7 bases at J, with 7 bases in the middle. This CDR3 spans 9 amino acids. Germline values: CDR1 SQVTM, CDR2 ANQGSEA. The CDR3 region is CSAIPGYTF. The CDR3 DNA reads TGCAGCGCGATCCCTGGCTACACCTTC.

This clonotype has at least ten counts. V usage is TRBV10-3 and J usage is TRBJ2-1; D is unresolved. The CDR3 has 15 residues. Germline V gene data show CDR1 as ENHRY and CDR2 as SYGVKD. The V gene lost 7 bases and the J gene lost 0 bases, with 13 bases spanning the gap. The CDR3 is CAIISLLSSYNEQFF. The CDR3 DNA is TGTGCCATCATCTCACTTCTTAGCTCCTACAATGAGCAGTTCTTC.

This clonotype was recorded many times. The chain combines TRBV2 with TRBJ1-4, with D possibly TRBD1 on 5 matching bases. CDR1 and CDR2 from the germline V gene are SNHLY and FYNNEI. This CDR3 has 14 amino acids. V was pared by 4 bases and J by 8 bases, with 14 bases between. The CDR3 spells CASSGQLLGEKLFF. CDR3 nucleotide sequence: TGTGCCAGCAGTGGACAGCTTCTGGGAGAAAAACTGTTTTTT.

This clonotype has at least ten counts. The V and J genes are TRBV5-1 and TRBJ2-1; the match to TRBD2 covers 8 bases. CDR3 size: 15 residues. Per germline, CDR1 SGHRS and CDR2 YFSETQ. Trimming at V came to 4 bases and at J to 8 bases, leaving 11 bases not matched to a gene. CDR3 DNA: TGCGCCAGCAGCCCCCGGGGGGGCGGTCCCCATGAGCAGTTCTTC. Protein product: CASSPRGGGPHEQFF.

This clonotype appeared many times. The rearrangement links TRBV5-6 to TRBJ2-7; D may be TRBD1 or TRBD2 (5 bases each). The germline CDR1 and CDR2 sequences are SGHDT and YYEEEE. Between the trimmed V and J ends, which lost 4 bases and 6 bases, there was a span of 14 bases. This CDR3 region has 13 residues. The CDR3 is CASSPMGRLEQYF. The CDR3 DNA reads TGTGCCAGCAGCCCCATGGGACGTCTCGAGCAGTACTTC.

This clonotype has ten or more counts. J is TRBJ1-5 and V is TRBV9; 7 bases align to TRBD1. The CDR3 consists of 14 residues. V lost 3 bases, J lost 4 bases, and 4 bases stayed unmatched. Germline V gives CDR1 SGDLS, CDR2 YYNGEE. The CDR3 reads CASSGGGGNQPQHF. The CDR3 bases are TGTGCCAGCAGCGGAGGGGGCGGGAATCAGCCCCAGCATTTT.

The J gene is TRBJ2-1, the V gene TRBV28, with TRBD1 identical over 12 bases. With V trimmed by 2 bases and J by 8 bases, 4 bases remained unmatched. The CDR3 is 15 amino acids. Germline assignment: CDR1 MDHEN and CDR2 SYDVKM. CDR3 sequence (DNA): TGTGCCAGCAGTTTACCGGGACAGGGGGCCGATGAGCAGTTCTTC. It encodes CASSLPGQGADEQFF.